The 2 T cell receptor beta chains below come from one sample, sequenced in a study of shared clonotypes between healthy human individuals (dated by TCRdb to the early 2020s). Library preparation was by the immunoSEQ multiplex PCR assay. The source is immuneACCESS, and TCRdb retained only in-frame sequences with V and J called. Part of the clones is not carried over; for the studies checked, unresolved V genes explain less than half of this, and the remainder is unexplained. This sample holds about 1 million clones; roughly 75% were observed only once. Of the sample, about 1.5% is held by the ten largest clones. Sample: memory CD4+ T cells sorted from blood. What the cell subset or site label conveys for this sample: CD45RA-negative fraction. Receptors originate from a man younger than 30 in good health.

The J gene is TRBJ2-5, the V gene TRBV18, with 7 positions matching TRBD1. With V trimmed by 2 bases and J by 3 bases, 6 bases remained unmatched. The CDR3 has 15 residues. The germline gives CDR1 KGHSH, CDR2 LQKENI. The CDR3 bases are TGTGCCAGCTCACCAAGGGCGGACAGGAAAGAGACCCAGTACTTC. This encodes CASSPRADRKETQYF. Looking up the rest from reference TRBV18 and TRBJ2-5 gives the full variable domain: NAGVMQNPRHLVRRRGQEARLRCSPMKGHSHVYWYRQLPEEGLKFMVYLQKENIIDESGMPKERFSAEFPKEGPSILRIQQVVRGDSAAYFCASSPRADRKETQYFGPGTRLLVL.

This chain connects TRBV2 to TRBJ2-6; possibly TRBD1 for D (6 bases). The V end was cut by 3 bases, the J end by 4 bases, with 13 bases between. Per germline, CDR1 SNHLY and CDR2 FYNNEI. This CDR3 is 16 amino acids long. This chain's CDR3 is CASSELTGGGANVLTF. The DNA for the CDR3 is TGTGCCAGCAGTGAGTTGACAGGTGGAGGGGCCAACGTCCTGACTTTC.